This is a list of T cell receptor beta chains from one sample in a study of T cell repertoires in cytomegalovirus infection. TCRdb recomputed calls from the reads with MiXCR, one row per CDR3 protein. Of a few hundred thousand distinct CDR3 sequences listed, 26% are singletons. The specimen sequenced was PBMCs. Receptors originate from a human donor in good health (CMV status not recorded). Some clones in this sample may be carry-over from other donors' samples. CDR3s include the opening cysteine and the closing phenylalanine or tryptophan. A D gene is named only where the DNA matches it firmly. The listing skips clone size in some rows; elsewhere it reads once, few, many or a size class.

>TRBD2|TRBJ2-1|many|TRBV7-8
CASSLVLAAYNEQFF
TGTGCCAGCAGCTTAGTCCTAGCGGCATACAATGAGCAGTTCTTC
>NA|TRBJ1-4|NA|TRBV29-1
CSGGGNNEKLFF
TGCAGCGGAGGGGGAAATAATGAAAAACTGTTTTTT
>TRBD1|TRBJ1-3|NA|TRBV11-2
CASSFQGVESGNTIYF
TGTGCCAGCAGCTTTCAGGGGGTCGAATCTGGAAACACCATATATTTT
>NA|TRBJ2-4|many|TRBV7-2
CASSLGPRGTNIQYF
TGTGCCAGCAGCTTAGGTCCCCGTGGGACAAACATTCAGTACTTC
>TRBD2|TRBJ2-1|NA|TRBV7-9
CASSLGTGTSGIEQFF
TGTGCCAGCAGCTTGGGTACCGGGACTAGCGGGATTGAGCAGTTCTTC
>NA|TRBJ2-4|NA|TRBV5-4
CASSRSTGTKNQNIQYF
TGTGCCAGCAGCCGCTCCACCGGGACAAAGAACCAAAACATTCAGTACTTC
>NA|TRBJ1-5|NA|TRBV6-2/TRBV6-3
CASTLTGNQPQHF
TGTGCCAGCACCTTAACGGGGAATCAGCCCCAGCATTTT
>NA|TRBJ1-4|NA|TRBV6-5
CASSSPARGEEKLFF
TGTGCCAGCAGTTCCCCGGCAAGGGGCGAGGAAAAACTGTTTTTT
>NA|TRBJ2-5|many|TRBV7-2
CASSLVSGYRGETQYF
TGTGCCAGCAGCTTAGTTTCAGGCTATCGGGGGGAGACCCAGTACTTC
>NA|TRBJ1-5|few|TRBV7-3
CASSQWAGQPQHF
TGTGCCAGCAGCCAATGGGCGGGTCAGCCCCAGCATTTT
>TRBD2|TRBJ2-7|few|TRBV7-6
CASSLGGAVEQYF
TGTGCCAGCAGCTTGGGAGGGGCAGTCGAGCAGTACTTC
>TRBD2|TRBJ2-7|many|TRBV12-3/TRBV12-4
CASKGGRDYEQYF
TGTGCCTCCAAGGGCGGGAGAGATTACGAGCAGTACTTC
>NA|TRBJ2-2|many|TRBV7-7
CASSPGGAYGELFF
TGTGCCAGCAGCCCCGGTGGGGCCTACGGGGAGCTGTTTTTT
>NA|TRBJ2-1|many|TRBV11-2
CASSFSWQDNEQFF
TGTGCCAGCAGCTTTAGTTGGCAGGACAATGAGCAGTTCTTC
>TRBD2|TRBJ2-1|many|TRBV6-2/TRBV6-3
CASTRAGTRGFNEQFF
TGTGCCAGCACCAGAGCCGGGACTAGGGGATTCAATGAGCAGTTCTTC
>TRBD1|TRBJ1-1|NA|TRBV10-3
CAISELSDRGPGPEAFF
TGTGCCATCAGTGAGTTGTCGGACAGGGGTCCAGGCCCTGAAGCTTTCTTT
>NA|TRBJ1-1|NA|TRBV24-1
CATSDPDTEAFF
TGTGCCACCAGTGATCCGGACACTGAAGCTTTCTTT
>NA|TRBJ2-1|many|TRBV7-2
CASSLAAYGDNEQFF
TGTGCCAGCAGCTTAGCAGCCTATGGCGACAATGAGCAGTTCTTC
>TRBD2|TRBJ2-1|few|TRBV7-9
CASSLAFGLAGGPEQFF
TGTGCCAGCAGCTTAGCGTTCGGACTAGCGGGAGGGCCGGAGCAGTTCTTC
>TRBD2|TRBJ2-1|many|TRBV7-8
CASSTTGTSQTGGDNEQFF
TGTGCCAGCAGCACCACAGGGACTAGCCAAACTGGAGGCGACAATGAGCAGTTCTTC
>TRBD2|TRBJ2-1|NA|TRBV12-3/TRBV12-4
CASRRTSGIYNEQFF
TGTGCCAGCAGGAGGACTAGCGGGATATACAATGAGCAGTTCTTC
>TRBD2|TRBJ2-1|many|TRBV11-2
CASSLAGGSNNEQFF
TGTGCCAGCAGCTTAGCGGGAGGTTCGAACAATGAGCAGTTCTTC
>TRBD2|TRBJ2-1|few|TRBV20-1
CSARVLAGRGRDEQFF
TGCAGTGCTAGAGTCCTAGCGGGAAGAGGAAGGGATGAGCAGTTCTTC
>TRBD1|TRBJ1-1|few|TRBV27
CASSLIPPRGQGAFF
TGTGCCAGCAGTTTGATCCCGCCCAGGGGGCAGGGAGCTTTCTTT
>NA|TRBJ1-2|few|TRBV10-3
CAISYGSGDGYTF
TGTGCCATCAGTTATGGTTCCGGAGATGGCTACACCTTC
>NA|TRBJ2-3|few|TRBV7-2
CASSPTGSTTDTQYF
TGTGCCAGCAGCCCTACAGGGTCCACCACAGATACGCAGTATTTT
>NA|TRBJ2-5|few|TRBV12-3/TRBV12-4
CASSLGAAVSPQETQYF
TGTGCCAGCAGTTTGGGGGCCGCGGTTTCCCCACAAGAGACCCAGTACTTC
>NA|TRBJ2-3|NA|TRBV7-9
CASSLRQSYTDTQYF
TGTGCCAGCAGCCTTCGGCAGTCATACACAGATACGCAGTATTTT
>NA|TRBJ2-1|few|TRBV7-2
CASSQMGLGEQFF
TGTGCCAGCAGCCAAATGGGGCTCGGTGAGCAGTTCTTC
>NA|TRBJ2-3|many|TRBV7-2
CASSLARQTTDTQYF
TGTGCCAGCAGCTTAGCGCGCCAGACCACAGATACGCAGTATTTT
>NA|TRBJ2-1|few|TRBV11-3
CASSLEGPLHEQFF
TGTGCCAGCAGCTTAGAAGGACCCTTGCATGAGCAGTTCTTC
>TRBD1|TRBJ2-1|few|TRBV20-1
CSARTPGTAYNEQFF
TGCAGTGCTAGGACCCCCGGGACAGCCTACAATGAGCAGTTCTTC
>TRBD2|TRBJ2-1|few|TRBV6-2/TRBV6-3
CASSLHLGLAGGAEQFF
TGTGCCAGCAGCCTACACCTCGGACTAGCGGGAGGGGCTGAGCAGTTCTTC
>NA|TRBJ1-1|few|TRBV6-2/TRBV6-3
CASSYSSRASEAFF
TGTGCCAGCAGTTACTCGAGCAGAGCCTCTGAAGCTTTCTTT
>TRBD2|TRBJ2-5|NA|TRBV4-3
CASSQDVRGLGRETQYF
TGCGCCAGCAGCCAAGATGTGCGGGGACTAGGTCGGGAGACCCAGTACTTC
>NA|TRBJ1-1|few|TRBV6-6
CASSHNRDMNTEAFF
TGTGCCAGCAGTCATAACAGGGATATGAACACTGAAGCTTTCTTT
>TRBD1|TRBJ2-7|NA|TRBV28
CASSSADRVSYEQYF
TGTGCCAGCAGTTCTGCAGACAGGGTGTCCTACGAGCAGTACTTC
>TRBD2|TRBJ2-1|NA|TRBV10-3
CASGGWLAGELEQFF
TGTGCCAGCGGGGGGTGGCTAGCGGGAGAACTTGAGCAGTTCTTC
>TRBD2|TRBJ2-3|few|TRBV6-5
CASSVAGDSSAQYF
TGTGCCAGCAGTGTAGCGGGAGATTCTTCGGCGCAGTATTTT
>TRBD2|TRBJ2-1|NA|TRBV11-3
CASSFVSGRGNNEQFF
TGTGCCAGCAGTTTTGTTAGCGGGAGAGGGAACAATGAGCAGTTCTTC